This TCR beta chain came from a study of human T cells and chemical hapten exposure (dated by TCRdb to the early 2020s). Context from the whole study: For sensitization, 2% DPC in acetone was applied to a roughly 2 cm by roughly 2 cm area of upper inner arm skin. Patch tests used Finn chambers with 0.01% DPC on the upper back, scored after 6 days by International Contact Dermatitis Research Group standards. Libraries were pooled for sequencing, and per-sample TCR yields varied mainly because of small differences in library volumes within the pool. The study tracked peripheral blood TCR repertoire changes in vivo during primary and secondary sensitization to the hapten diphenylcyclopropenone (DPC) in alopecia patients. Throughout the roughly 25-week study period, patients were also given weekly therapeutic DPC doses on the scalp. Most of the patients in the cohort were female, and the cohort covered alopecia areata with under or over 50% scalp involvement, alopecia totalis and alopecia universalis. Blood for TCR sequencing was provided by twenty-nine alopecia patients at one to four time points (pre-sensitization, 2, 6 and 24 weeks). Blood samples were taken from patients before sensitization (week 0) and at 2, 6 and about 24 weeks after DPC sensitization. Beyond this particular receptor, the publication reports: Expanded TCRs formed significantly more large CDR3 similarity clusters than pre-sensitization or healthy control sets, consistent with antigen-driven responses. Alopecia, a presumed autoimmune disease, was present in all patients, so the immune response of the patients might differ from that of healthy individuals. A positive correlation was found between the number of PT1 expanded TCRs and patch test score, with significance reached at thresholds 8, 16 and 32 but not 4. Repeated subsampling changed both the strength of the expansion versus patch-test correlation and the threshold at which the correlation became significant. DPC sensitization did not change how many TCRs were above 1 in 1000 frequency, and no evidence was found of alterations in global repertoire structure.

The cysteine opens and the phenylalanine closes a CDR3 of 16 amino acids. Of the read, only the CDR3 DNA is kept; its 48 bases are in frame from base 1. Trimming takes 6 bases from V and 5 bases from J, and the germline ends sit 21 bases apart. The germline V gene supplies CDR1 MNHEY and CDR2 SVGEGT. A note on this clonotype: Its specific antigen is unknown. The record has no base qualities; no much larger clone is one base away.

The method was RACE. Data came from a NextSeq 500. During library preparation, unique molecular identifiers were attached to individual cDNA molecules so that TCRs could be counted in a quantitative, reproducible way. Both TCR alpha and TCR beta chains were sequenced from each blood RNA sample. The original methods were these. A median of around 100,000 TCRs per sample was observed, with a range of about 23,224 to 750,000. The Decombinator software suite was used to annotate V, J and CDR3 in the TCR reads. Every sample was subsampled to the same number of TCRs (28,000) for the PS versus PT1 abundance plots. TCRs were defined as expanded if absent before sensitization and observed at least eight times at the 2-week time point. Through fastp at Q25 and MiXCR, TCRdb rebuilt clones from the public reads, retaining in-frame beta chains. Identical CDR3 proteins give one entry, which carries the most common genes and DNA. Here the V and J calls rest on TCRdb's processing, not on the authors' analysis. This sample gives approximately 110,000 distinct CDR3 sequences in total; about 11% of them show up just once. The top ten clones comprise around 3.4% of the sample.

This sample's time point label indicates: patch test 1, 2 weeks after DPC sensitization. The sample's treatment or condition label, decoded: therapeutic diphenylcyclopropenone sensitization with weekly scalp DPC. At every patch-test visit, the blood draw took place before the patch test was put on. Patients were eligible if aged 18 to 70, diagnosed with alopecia and judged suitable for DPC therapy, and pregnant patients were excluded. Unfractionated whole blood was collected in Tempus Blood RNA tubes, and total RNA was extracted from that blood. Sample: whole blood, taken in connection with sensitization to the hapten diphenylcyclopropenone (DPC). This clonotype was obtained from a woman aged 40 to 50 with alopecia areata. Some clones in this sample may be carry-over from other donors' samples. The chain links TRBV6-2 or TRBV6-3 with TRBJ2-3; possibly the D gene is TRBD1, per 5 matching bases. The bases read TGTGCCAGCAGGGACACAGGATTAAGGGTCCGAGATACGCAGTATTTT. It specifies CASRDTGLRVRDTQYF.